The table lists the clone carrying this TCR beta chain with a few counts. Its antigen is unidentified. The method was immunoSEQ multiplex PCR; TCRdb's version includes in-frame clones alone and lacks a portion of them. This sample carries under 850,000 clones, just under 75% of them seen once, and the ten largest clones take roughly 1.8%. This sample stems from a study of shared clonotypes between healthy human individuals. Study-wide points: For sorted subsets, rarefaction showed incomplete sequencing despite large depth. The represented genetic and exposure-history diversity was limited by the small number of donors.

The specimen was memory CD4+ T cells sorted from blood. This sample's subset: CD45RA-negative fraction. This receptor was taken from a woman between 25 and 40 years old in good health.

CDR3 DNA sequence: TGCGCCAGCAGCTTGACAGGGATTAATATTGAAAAACTGTTTTTT. It specifies CASSLTGINIEKLFF. The chain recombines TRBV5-1 with TRBJ1-4, with a possible D match to TRBD1 (6 bases). The V and J ends lost 1 base and 7 bases respectively, with 14 bases between them. The CDR3 spans 15 residues. CDR1 SGHRS and CDR2 YFSETQ come from the germline V gene.